A selection of T cell receptor beta chains follows, all from one sample in a study of blood T cell repertoires in COVID-19. Profiling relied on immunoSEQ multiplex PCR, and the TCRdb table lists in-frame clones only, not all of them. This sample has around 300,000 clones, with about 85% found just once. Input material: PBMCs or T cells enriched from blood (not recorded which). The receptor source for this set is a woman aged 50 to 60 who had recovered from COVID-19. The CDR3 runs from the conserved cysteine through the conserved F or W.

j_call	v_call	cdr3_aa
TRBJ2-1	TRBV7-2	CASSLVGSVSYNEQFF
TRBJ2-3	TRBV29-1	CSAGQGVKDTQYF
TRBJ1-4	TRBV4-1	CASSQDRGQGATNEKLFF
TRBJ1-4	TRBV5-4	CASSLDRVSEKLFF
TRBJ2-5	TRBV19	CASSIQVAFQETQYF
TRBJ1-5	TRBV2	CASTPGSLNQPQHF
TRBJ1-4	TRBV27	CASSLLGTVNNEKLFF
TRBJ1-6	TRBV6-2/TRBV6-3	CASSNRDASSPLHF
TRBJ1-1	TRBV6-5	CASSSERTTEAFF
TRBJ2-3	TRBV21-1	CASSKSRKTSEADTQYF
TRBJ1-2	TRBV28	CASSPPGGNRGYTF
TRBJ1-2	TRBV11-2	CASSLEGLVNTF
TRBJ2-5	TRBV7-3	CASSSQGLARETQYF
TRBJ1-2	TRBV25-1	CASSRENNYGYTF
TRBJ2-7	TRBV6-5	CASREDRAPYEQYF
TRBJ1-3	TRBV5-5	CASSLFQASSGNTIYF